One sample yielded the 12 T cell receptor beta chains listed below, sequenced in a study of T cell responses to AZD1222 COVID-19 vaccine. Clones were read by immunoSEQ multiplex PCR, and TCRdb kept only the in-frame ones, dropping some. The table shows 95,000 to 110,000 clones, with 87% occurring only once. Specimen: peripheral blood, collected 28 days after the second AZD1222 dose. These receptors all stem from an adult who received the AZD1222 COVID-19 vaccine.

This chain uses TRBV6-2 or TRBV6-3 with TRBJ2-7; the D is unclear. Germline CDR1 reads MNHEY; CDR2 reads SVGEGT. The CDR3 spans 13 residues. V dropped 5 bases and J dropped 3 bases, with 11 bases sitting between them. In DNA form, the CDR3 reads TGTGCCAGCAGTCCGACGGTGTACTACGAGCAGTACTTC. It codes for CASSPTVYYEQYF.

The V call is TRBV2, the J call TRBJ1-1; 7 bases are a match to TRBD1. Germline V gene data show CDR1 as SNHLY and CDR2 as FYNNEI. CDR3 length: 14 residues. J gave up 6 bases and V 7 bases, and 11 bases lay outside the gene matches. Here the CDR3 DNA reads TGTGCCAGCATCCGCGGACAGGCCGTTCCTGAAGCTTTCTTT. Protein sequence: CASIRGQAVPEAFF.

Worth noting for this clone: The sample contains more than one DNA sequence encoding this CDR3. The genes are TRBV4-3 and TRBJ1-1, with D hard to call. The CDR3 loop spans 13 amino acids. Trimming removed 0 bases at V and 6 bases at J, with 8 bases between. Germline V lookup: CDR1 LGHNA, CDR2 YSLEER. CDR3 bases: TGCGCCAGCAGCCAAGATCGGGCGGCTGAAGCTTTCTTT. It yields the protein CASSQDRAAEAFF.

V usage is TRBV19 and J usage is TRBJ1-5; no reliable D call. The CDR3 length is 14 residues. Germline V CDR1 and CDR2: LNHDA, SQIVND (reference sequence). Deletions cut 7 bases from V and 5 bases from J, with 15 bases between. CDR3 sequence: CASTPDPSHQPQHF. Written as DNA, the CDR3 is TGTGCCAGTACCCCGGACCCTTCCCATCAGCCCCAGCATTTT.

Only a few counts were recorded for this clone. The chain combines TRBV28 with TRBJ1-5; a possible D gene is TRBD1 (6 bases). Germline CDR1 reads MDHEN; CDR2 reads SYDVKM. V was trimmed by 6 bases and J by 6 bases, leaving 12 bases between them. The CDR3 sequence is 13 residues long. CDR3 loop: CASRNGGPQPQHF. DNA for the CDR3: TGTGCCAGCAGGAATGGGGGGCCTCAGCCCCAGCATTTT.

V gene TRBV11-2 combines with J gene TRBJ2-1; no clear D gene. The CDR3 is 12 amino acids. With 5 bases removed from V and 8 bases from J, the gap between germline ends came to 10 bases. In germline, CDR1 is SGHAT, CDR2 FQNNGV. The CDR3 nucleotides are TGTGCCAGCAGCGCATTAGCCGATGAGCAGTTCTTC. It translates to CASSALADEQFF.

For the CDR3, the DNA is TGTGCCAGCAGTTTGTCCGGGGCCGGGCTGCGGGGCTACACCTTC. It translates to CASSLSGAGLRGYTF. The chain uses TRBV27 and TRBJ1-2; tentative D call: TRBD1 (5 bases). The CDR3 contains 15 residues. Looked up from germline, CDR1 is MNHEY and CDR2 is SMNVEV (reference sequence). Trimming removed 3 bases at V and 8 bases at J, with 19 bases between.

V is TRBV18 and J is TRBJ2-2; 9 nucleotides line up with TRBD1. The CDR3 runs to 14 residues. V was pared by 6 bases and J by 3 bases, with 2 bases of the junction left unmatched. Germline V gene lookup returns CDR1 KGHSH and CDR2 LQKENI. CDR3 sequence: CASSRDRDTGELFF. The CDR3 coding sequence is TGTGCCAGCTCCCGGGACAGGGACACCGGGGAGCTGTTTTTT. The complete variable domain, with remaining parts taken from reference TRBV18 and TRBJ2-2, reads NAGVMQNPRHLVRRRGQEARLRCSPMKGHSHVYWYRQLPEEGLKFMVYLQKENIIDESGMPKERFSAEFPKEGPSILRIQQVVRGDSAAYFCASSRDRDTGELFFGEGSRLTVL.

The count of this clone is one. The chain carries TRBV9 and TRBJ2-5, with 12 bases aligning to TRBD2. V lost 0 bases, J lost 2 bases, and 5 bases stayed unmatched. Germline V lookup: CDR1 SGDLS, CDR2 YYNGEE. The CDR3 has 17 residues. This CDR3 reads CASSVAASGGGQETQYF. CDR3 bases: TGTGCCAGCAGCGTAGCCGCTAGCGGGGGGGGGCAAGAGACCCAGTACTTC.

The rearrangement uses TRBV4-2 and TRBJ1-4; TRBD1 agrees at 9 bases. Germline V CDR1 and CDR2: LGHNA, YNFKEQ. The J segment lost 3 bases and the V segment lost 0 bases, leaving 2 bases of the junction unmatched. The CDR3 contains 16 residues. The CDR3 protein is CASSQEQGAANEKLFF. CDR3 DNA: TGTGCCAGCAGCCAAGAACAGGGGGCGGCTAATGAAAAACTGTTTTTT.

The chain is built from TRBV19 and TRBJ2-1; D gene unclear. Germline V lookup: CDR1 LNHDA, CDR2 SQIVND (reference sequence). Trimming took 4 bases from V and 8 from J, leaving 12 bases between them. CDR3 size: 13 residues. CDR3 nucleotides: TGTGCCAGTAGTAAGGTAGAGGACGATGAGCAGTTCTTC. Protein: CASSKVEDDEQFF.

This chain uses TRBV4-1 with TRBJ1-2; D unclear. V lost 8 bases and J lost 3, with 13 bases in between. The germline V gene has CDR1 MGHRA and CDR2 YSYEKL. The CDR3 is 13 amino acids. The CDR3 loop reads CASSTPGDYGYTF. The CDR3 DNA reads TGCGCCAGCTCGACGCCCGGGGACTATGGCTACACCTTC.